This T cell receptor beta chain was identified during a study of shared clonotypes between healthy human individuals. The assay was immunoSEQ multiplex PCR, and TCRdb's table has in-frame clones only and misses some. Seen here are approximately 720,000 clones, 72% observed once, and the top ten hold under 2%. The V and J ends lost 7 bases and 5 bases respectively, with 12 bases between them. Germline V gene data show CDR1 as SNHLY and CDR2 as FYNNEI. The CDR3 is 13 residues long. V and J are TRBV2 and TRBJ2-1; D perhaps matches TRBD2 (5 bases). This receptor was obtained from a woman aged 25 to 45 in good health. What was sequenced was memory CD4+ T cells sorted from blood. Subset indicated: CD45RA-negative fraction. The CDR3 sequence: CASMLQRNNEQFF. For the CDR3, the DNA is TGTGCCAGCATGCTGCAGCGGAACAATGAGCAGTTCTTC.